The 25 T cell receptor beta chains listed next were all sequenced from one sample in a study of blood T cell repertoires in COVID-19. Profiling relied on immunoSEQ multiplex PCR, and the TCRdb table lists in-frame clones only, not all of them. The sample has approximately 410,000 clones, approximately 90% seen once. Sequenced material: peripheral blood. The receptors derive from a woman aged 25 to 39 with active or convalescent COVID-19.

The rearrangement links TRBV3-1 (or the pseudogene TRBV3-2) to TRBJ1-6; D possibly corresponds to TRBD1 (5 bases). Germline CDR1 is LGHDT and CDR2 is YNNKEL (reference sequence). V shed 1 base and J shed 6 bases, with 10 bases lying between them. The length of the CDR3 is 15 residues. CDR3 coding DNA: TGTGCCAGCAGCCAAGGACAGTCTATTAATTCACCCCTCCACTTT. It encodes CASSQGQSINSPLHF.

The J gene is TRBJ2-7, the V gene TRBV5-1, with 10 bases aligning to TRBD1. The V gene's germline CDR1 is SGHRS and CDR2 YFSETQ. This CDR3 has 14 amino acids. Trimming removed 4 bases from V and 6 bases from J; junction bases left unmatched: 7. The chain's CDR3 is CASSLGTGEAEQYF. The DNA for the CDR3 is TGCGCCAGCAGCCTAGGGACAGGGGAAGCCGAGCAGTACTTC.

The J gene is TRBJ2-7, the V gene TRBV3-1 (or the pseudogene TRBV3-2); TRBD2 might be the D (5 bases). V was trimmed by 7 bases and J by 5 bases, leaving 15 bases between them. The CDR3 has 13 residues. Per germline, CDR1 LGHDT and CDR2 YNNKEL (reference sequence). CDR3 in DNA: TGTGCCAGCACTCATCGAGGGAATAACGAGCAGTACTTC. This codes for CASTHRGNNEQYF.

Notes on this clone: Other DNA sequences within the sample encode an identical CDR3. This rearrangement joins TRBV3-1 (or the pseudogene TRBV3-2) to TRBJ2-1, with no clear D. The CDR3 runs to 11 residues. Germline CDR1 reads LGHDT; CDR2 reads YNNKEL (reference sequence). V was clipped by 4 bases and J by 6 bases, with 4 bases between them. The CDR3 here is CASSRANEQFF. The CDR3 DNA reads as TGTGCCAGCAGCCGGGCCAATGAGCAGTTCTTC.

The chain uses TRBV4-1 and TRBJ1-1, with TRBD1 as a possible D gene (5 bases). Germline values: CDR1 MGHRA, CDR2 YSYEKL. CDR3 length: 15 amino acids. Trimming removed 0 bases at V and 3 bases at J, with 11 bases between. The CDR3 here is CASSQEVGADTEAFF. The CDR3 bases are TGCGCCAGCAGCCAAGAGGTAGGGGCTGACACTGAAGCTTTCTTT.

This rearrangement joins TRBV27 to TRBJ2-4; 7 bases align to TRBD2. CDR3 length: 14 amino acids. Germline loops: CDR1 MNHEY, CDR2 SMNVEV (reference sequence). Trimming at V came to 5 bases and at J to 6 bases, leaving 7 bases not matched to a gene. The CDR3 region has the DNA TGTGCCAGCAGTCCCGGGGGAGGGAGAAACATTCAGTACTTC. Residues: CASSPGGGRNIQYF.

The chain recombines TRBV3-1 (or the pseudogene TRBV3-2) with TRBJ2-7; TRBD2 matches at 7 bases. Germline CDR1 LGHDT, CDR2 YNNKEL (reference sequence). V dropped 4 bases and J dropped 6; count of bases not matched to a gene: 6. CDR3 length equals 13 residues. CDR3 amino acids: CASSPRLAFEQYF. The CDR3, as DNA: TGTGCCAGCAGCCCGAGACTAGCTTTCGAGCAGTACTTC.

The chain has TRBV29-1 and TRBJ1-2; possible D gene TRBD1, 6 bases. CDR1 is SQVTM, CDR2 ANQGSEA, per germline. V lost 4 bases and J 3 bases, leaving 15 bases between the germline ends. CDR3 length: 14 residues. CDR3 sequence (DNA): TGCAGCGTTGGAGTTATAGGGGGAGACTATGGCTACACCTTC. Protein sequence: CSVGVIGGDYGYTF.

This clone occurred once. This chain connects TRBV15 to TRBJ2-1; D perhaps matches TRBD2 (7 bases). CDR3 size: 14 residues. V lost 6 bases and J 7 bases, leaving 16 bases between the germline ends. Germline assignment: CDR1 LNHNV and CDR2 YYDKDF (reference sequence). The CDR3 protein is CATRSGGGYNEQFF. Here the CDR3 DNA reads TGTGCCACCAGGAGTGGGGGGGGCTATAATGAGCAGTTCTTC. Drawing the rest from reference TRBV15 and TRBJ2-1, the complete variable domain is DAMVIQNPRYQVTQFGKPVTLSCSQTLNHNVMYWYQQKSSQAPKLLFHYYDKDFNNEADTPDNFQSRRPNTSFCFLDIRSPGLGDTAMYLCATRSGGGYNEQFFGPGTRLTVL.

This clone has just a few counts. The chain combines TRBV9 with TRBJ1-1, with 7 nucleotides matching TRBD1. The CDR3 contains 15 residues. V dropped 3 bases and J dropped 5; count of bases not matched to a gene: 10. Germline CDR1 and CDR2: SGDLS and YYNGEE. CDR3 DNA sequence: TGTGCCAGCAGCGGGGGACAGCCCATGGGTACTGAAGCTTTCTTT. Translating gives CASSGGQPMGTEAFF.

The rearrangement links TRBV30 to TRBJ2-2, with a weak D call TRBD1 (5 bases). Germline V lookup: CDR1 GTSNPN, CDR2 SVGIG (reference sequence). The CDR3 extends over 14 amino acids. V lost 4 bases and J 2 bases, leaving 11 bases between the germline ends. The CDR3: CAWTWGGNTGELFF. DNA for the CDR3: TGTGCCTGGACGTGGGGCGGAAACACCGGGGAGCTGTTTTTT.

The V and J genes are TRBV7-2 and TRBJ1-5, with no clear D. CDR1 and CDR2 from the germline V gene are SGHTA and FQGNSA. The CDR3 runs 15 residues. Trimming removed 5 bases at V and 2 bases at J, with 13 bases between. The CDR3 DNA sequence: TGTGCCAGCAGCCTACATCGGGGAGGCAATCAGCCCCAGCATTTT. Translating it yields CASSLHRGGNQPQHF.

The rearrangement links TRBV6-5 to TRBJ1-1; 7 nucleotides align to TRBD1. The CDR3 runs 15 residues. Per germline, CDR1 MNHEY and CDR2 SVGAGI. The ends lost 4 bases at V and 4 bases at J; junction bases unmatched: 9. CDR3 protein: CASSSLTGSGTEAFF. In DNA, the CDR3 is TGTGCCAGCAGTTCCTTGACAGGGTCCGGCACTGAAGCTTTCTTT.

The chain carries TRBV5-4 and TRBJ2-1; TRBD2 matches 11 bases. There are 15 residues in the CDR3. V lost 4 bases to trimming and J lost 3 bases; unmatched junction nucleotides: 3. Germline V gene sequence: CDR1 SGHNT, CDR2 YYREEE (reference sequence). The CDR3: CASSATSGGYNEQFF. As DNA, the CDR3 is TGTGCCAGCAGCGCTACTAGCGGGGGCTACAATGAGCAGTTCTTC.

This clone was recorded only once. This chain connects TRBV29-1 to TRBJ2-7; possible D gene TRBD1, 6 bases. Germline loops: CDR1 SQVTM, CDR2 ANQGSEA. The CDR3 extends over 12 amino acids. CDR3 bases: TGCAGGGGGTGGGGGCGCGTCAACGAGCAGTACTTC. This sequence encodes CRGWGRVNEQYF.

V and J are TRBV30 and TRBJ2-7; TRBD2 might be the D (5 bases). CDR3 length equals 12 residues. V gave up 4 bases and J gave up 2 bases, with 9 bases separating them. From germline, CDR1 is GTSNPN and CDR2 SVGIG (reference sequence). The CDR3 region has the DNA TGTGCCTGGACGGACGGGACCTACGAGCAGTACTTC. Translation: CAWTDGTYEQYF.

This clone appeared a single time. J is TRBJ1-3 and V is TRBV10-1; TRBD1 is a possible D gene (5 bases). This CDR3 has 17 residues. From germline, CDR1 is WNHNN and CDR2 SYGVQD (reference sequence). V shed 0 bases and J shed 2 bases, with 14 bases lying between them. CDR3 in amino acids: CASSESKIGEAGNTIYF. Here the CDR3 DNA reads TGCGCCAGCAGTGAGTCGAAGATAGGGGAAGCTGGAAACACCATATATTTT.

The chain uses TRBV5-1 and TRBJ1-3; weak D call: TRBD1 (5 bases). The CDR3 has 13 residues. V was pared by 3 bases and J by 2 bases, with 6 bases between. Germline V CDR1 and CDR2: SGHRS, YFSETQ. The CDR3 sequence: CASSSTAGNTIYF. In nucleotides, the CDR3 is TGCGCCAGCAGCTCGACAGCTGGAAACACCATATATTTT.

V usage is TRBV2 and J usage is TRBJ1-2, with 9 bases matching TRBD1. From germline, CDR1 is SNHLY and CDR2 FYNNEI. V dropped 4 bases and J dropped 7; count of bases not matched to a gene: 7. This CDR3 is built from 14 residues. CDR3 loop: CASSGGQGLGGYTF. In DNA form, the CDR3 reads TGTGCCAGCAGTGGCGGACAGGGGTTGGGTGGCTACACCTTC.

This sequence joins TRBV7-9 and TRBJ1-6, with D unresolved. This CDR3 is built from 12 residues. V was clipped by 3 bases and J by 8 bases, with 5 bases between them. CDR1 is SEHNR, CDR2 FQNEAQ, per germline (reference sequence). The DNA for the CDR3 is TGTGCCAGCAGCTTGGGAGATTCACCCCTCCACTTT. This translates into CASSLGDSPLHF.

This clone came up a few times. V usage is TRBV6-5 and J usage is TRBJ1-1; D remains unclear. The germline V gene has CDR1 MNHEY and CDR2 SVGAGI. The CDR3 extends over 13 amino acids. V gave up 7 bases and J gave up 0 bases, with 9 bases separating them. The CDR3 reads CASTSQLNTEAFF. Here the CDR3 DNA reads TGTGCCAGCACGTCACAGTTGAACACTGAAGCTTTCTTT.

The chain recombines TRBV14 with TRBJ2-1, with D perhaps matching TRBD1 (5 bases). CDR1 is SGHDN and CDR2 is FVKESK in the germline V gene. V lost 0 bases and J 8 bases, leaving 11 bases between the germline ends. CDR3 length: 14 residues. In DNA form, the CDR3 reads TGTGCCAGCAGCCAAGACGTGGGGCGAGATGAGCAGTTCTTC. The encoded protein is CASSQDVGRDEQFF.

The CDR3 here is CASSLTAANYGYTF. The CDR3 DNA follows: TGTGCCAGCAGTCTAACAGCCGCTAACTATGGCTACACCTTC. This chain connects TRBV6-6 to TRBJ1-2, with no clear D. The CDR3 consists of 14 residues. The V gene's germline CDR1 is MNHNY and CDR2 SVGAGI (reference sequence). Trimming took off 5 bases at V and 0 bases at J, with 10 bases between the two ends.

The DNA for the CDR3 is TGTGCCACCAGCAGAGATAGGGACAGGGATGTCTATGGCTACACCTTC. Protein: CATSRDRDRDVYGYTF. The rearrangement joins TRBV15 to TRBJ1-2; 9 bases are a match to TRBD1. Per germline, CDR1 LNHNV and CDR2 YYDKDF (reference sequence). The CDR3 is made up of 16 amino acids. Trimming removed 0 bases from V and 4 bases from J; junction bases left unmatched: 6.

V usage is TRBV5-4 and J usage is TRBJ1-2; a possible D gene is TRBD1 (6 bases). The V end lost 4 bases, the J end lost 8 bases, and 18 bases lay between the germline ends. The CDR3 loop spans 14 amino acids. CDR1 is SGHNT and CDR2 is YYREEE in the germline V gene (reference sequence). The CDR3 nucleotides are TGTGCCAGCAGCGCTGGGGGCGGGGGTCGGGGCTACACCTTC. Translating it yields CASSAGGGGRGYTF.